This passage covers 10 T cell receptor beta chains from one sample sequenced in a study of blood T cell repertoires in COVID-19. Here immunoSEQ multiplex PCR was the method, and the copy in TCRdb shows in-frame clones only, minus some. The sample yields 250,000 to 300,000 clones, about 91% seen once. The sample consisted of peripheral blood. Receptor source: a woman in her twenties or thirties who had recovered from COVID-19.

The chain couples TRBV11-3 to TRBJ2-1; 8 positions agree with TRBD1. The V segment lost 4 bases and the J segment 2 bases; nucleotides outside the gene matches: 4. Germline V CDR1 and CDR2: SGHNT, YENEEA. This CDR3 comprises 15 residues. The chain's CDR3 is CASSSGQGTYNEQFF. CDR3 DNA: TGTGCCAGCAGCTCTGGACAGGGCACCTACAATGAGCAGTTCTTC.

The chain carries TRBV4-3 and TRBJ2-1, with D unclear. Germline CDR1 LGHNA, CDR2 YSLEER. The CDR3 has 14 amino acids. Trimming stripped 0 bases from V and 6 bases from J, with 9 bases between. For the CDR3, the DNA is TGCGCCAGCAGCCAAGATTGGGCCGTCAATGAGCAGTTCTTC. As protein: CASSQDWAVNEQFF.

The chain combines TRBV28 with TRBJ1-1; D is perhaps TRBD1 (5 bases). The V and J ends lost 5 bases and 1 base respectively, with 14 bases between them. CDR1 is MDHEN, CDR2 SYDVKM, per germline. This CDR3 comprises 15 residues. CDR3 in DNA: TGTGCCAGCAGTCCTCTTGGGGGGAAGAACACTGAAGCTTTCTTT. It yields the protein CASSPLGGKNTEAFF.

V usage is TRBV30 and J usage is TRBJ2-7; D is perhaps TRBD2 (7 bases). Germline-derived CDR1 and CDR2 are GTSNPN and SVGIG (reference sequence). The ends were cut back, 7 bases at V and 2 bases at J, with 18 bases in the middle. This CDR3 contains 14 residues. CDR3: CALSGARGAYEQYF. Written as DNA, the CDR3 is TGTGCCTTATCAGGGGCCCGGGGGGCCTACGAGCAGTACTTC.

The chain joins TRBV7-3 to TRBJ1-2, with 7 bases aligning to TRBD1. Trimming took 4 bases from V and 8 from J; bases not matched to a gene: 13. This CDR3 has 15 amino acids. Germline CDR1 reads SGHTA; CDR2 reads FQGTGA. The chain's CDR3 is CASSSARTGVYGYTF. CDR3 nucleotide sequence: TGTGCCAGCAGCTCCGCGAGAACAGGGGTCTACGGCTACACCTTC.

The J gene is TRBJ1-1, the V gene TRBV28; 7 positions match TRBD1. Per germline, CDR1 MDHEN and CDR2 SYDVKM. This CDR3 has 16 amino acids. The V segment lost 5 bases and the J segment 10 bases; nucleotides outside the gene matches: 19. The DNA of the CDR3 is TGTGCCAGCAGTCTAGGGACAGTACTTACTCTCTCCCGAGCTTTCTTT. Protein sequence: CASSLGTVLTLSRAFF.

This CDR3 reads CASSLGLAGGIQFF. CDR3 bases: TGTGCCAGCAGCTTAGGACTAGCGGGGGGAATTCAGTTCTTC. The rearrangement links TRBV7-2 to TRBJ2-1; 13 bases line up with TRBD2. The CDR3 extends over 14 amino acids. Germline assignment: CDR1 SGHTA and CDR2 FQGNSA. The V and J ends lost 1 base and 13 bases, in that order; junction bases with no gene match: 4.

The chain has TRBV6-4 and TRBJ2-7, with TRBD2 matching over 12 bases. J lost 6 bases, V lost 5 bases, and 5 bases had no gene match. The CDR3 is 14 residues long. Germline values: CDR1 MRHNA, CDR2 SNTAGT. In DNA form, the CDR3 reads TGTGCCAGCAGTACCGGACTAGCGGGGAGCGAGCAGTACTTC. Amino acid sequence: CASSTGLAGSEQYF.

This chain's CDR3 is CATTGGLNYEQYF. The CDR3 bases are TGTGCCACTACTGGGGGACTGAACTACGAGCAGTACTTC. The chain uses TRBV28 and TRBJ2-7; the D gene is possibly TRBD2 (6 bases). Germline lookup yields CDR1 MDHEN and CDR2 SYDVKM. CDR3 length: 13 residues. Between the trimmed V and J ends, which lost 10 bases and 3 bases, there was a span of 16 bases.

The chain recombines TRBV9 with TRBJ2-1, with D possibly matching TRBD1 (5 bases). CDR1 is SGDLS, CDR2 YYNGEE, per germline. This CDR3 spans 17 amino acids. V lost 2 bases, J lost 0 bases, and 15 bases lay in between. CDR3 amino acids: CASSVTTAGISYNEQFF. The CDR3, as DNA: TGTGCCAGCAGCGTCACGACAGCAGGGATCTCCTACAATGAGCAGTTCTTC.